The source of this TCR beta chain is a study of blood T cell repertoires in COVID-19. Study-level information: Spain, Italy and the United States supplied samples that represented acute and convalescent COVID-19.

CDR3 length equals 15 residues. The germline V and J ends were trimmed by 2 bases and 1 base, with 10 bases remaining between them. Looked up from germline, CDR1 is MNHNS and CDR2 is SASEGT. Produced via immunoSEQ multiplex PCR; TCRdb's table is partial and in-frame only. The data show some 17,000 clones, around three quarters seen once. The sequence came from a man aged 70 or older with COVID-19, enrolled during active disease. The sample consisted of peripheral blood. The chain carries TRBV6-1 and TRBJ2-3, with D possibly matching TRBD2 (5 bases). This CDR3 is CASSEKAGGTDTQYF. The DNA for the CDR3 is TGTGCCAGCAGTGAAAAGGCGGGTGGCACAGATACGCAGTATTTT.